This T cell receptor beta chain is from a study of OX40 agonist ivuxolimab in advanced cancers. Across the whole study: Hepatocellular carcinoma, melanoma, renal cell or head and neck cancer was diagnosed in the dose-escalation patients. The mean age was roughly 60 years, ranging from 23 to 79, with less than 90% of participants male.

Sequencing used immunoSEQ multiplex PCR; TCRdb keeps in-frame clones, though not all of them. The sample shows more than 85,000 clones, 70% to 85% of them seen only once. The V gene lost 2 bases and the J gene lost 1 base, with 11 bases spanning the gap. There are 16 residues in the CDR3. Looked up from germline, CDR1 is SGHTA and CDR2 is FQGNSA. Study outcomes and limitations: Among the lowest peripheral clonal expansion occurred in 0.1-3.0 mg/kg partial responders.

Regarding this clone: Its antigen remains unknown.

Sequencing used CD4+ or CD8+ T cells sorted from blood, obtained in a trial of the OX40 agonist ivuxolimab. The TCR comes from an adult with an advanced solid tumor such as melanoma, head and neck, liver or kidney cancer. The chain links TRBV7-2 to TRBJ2-2; a weak D match, TRBD1 (6 bases). The CDR3 DNA is TGTGCCAGCAGCTTAAGGAAGACAGGGAACACCGGGGAGCTGTTTTTT. Protein sequence: CASSLRKTGNTGELFF.